This T cell receptor beta chain originates from a study of breast tumors, draining lymph nodes, adjacent tissues. Findings and caveats of the study: Compared with basal-like, luminal-like tumors shared significantly more repertoire with nontumor tissue. The data were judged consistent with most tumor T cells coming from lymph node and expanding in tumor.

Looked up from germline, CDR1 is LGHNA and CDR2 is YNFKEQ. The CDR3 totals 15 residues. One entry per CDR3 protein results from TCRdb running MiXCR on the multiplex PCR reads. This sample yields approximately 130,000 distinct CDR3 sequences, of which 21% are seen a single time; roughly 2.4% belongs to the top ten. This clonotype was counted between two and nine times. What it recognizes is unknown. The junction does not match germline at one end; this may be a read error. Samples came from axillary lymph nodes draining the breast cancer. This sequence originates from a female donor with breast cancer. Some clones in this sample may be carry-over from other donors' samples. The sample was axillary lymph node tissue. The chain recombines TRBV4-2 with TRBJ2-2, with TRBD1 matching over 9 bases. The CDR3 DNA follows: TGTGCCAGCAGGCGGACAGGGGAGGACACCAGGGAGCTGTTTTTT. It codes for CASRRTGEDTRELFF.